A selection of T cell receptor beta chains follows, all from one sample in a study of blood T cell repertoires in COVID-19. Sequenced by immunoSEQ multiplex PCR; TCRdb stores in-frame clones only, minus some. The table includes roughly 570,000 clones, around 90% detected once. Sequenced sample: peripheral blood. The receptors shown here come from a woman aged 50 to 60 with COVID-19, enrolled during active disease. Each CDR3 is given with its conserved first and last residue. Fields, in order: clone size, D gene, J gene, V gene, CDR3 DNA, CDR3 protein. The D gene is left open where the match is weak. Not every row has a clone size; where given, it reads once, few, many or a size class.

abundance: .
d_gene: TRBD2
j_gene: TRBJ2-7
v_gene: TRBV9
CDR3nt: TGTGCCAGCAGCGTAGCAGCGGGGGCCGGCGAGCAGTACTTC
CDR3aa: CASSVAAGAGEQYF

abundance: .
d_gene: TRBD2
j_gene: TRBJ2-1
v_gene: TRBV7-3
CDR3nt: TGTGCCAGCAGCTTAACCCCTCTAGCGGGGGCCCAGGATGAGCAGTTCTTC
CDR3aa: CASSLTPLAGAQDEQFF

abundance: .
d_gene: .
j_gene: TRBJ2-3
v_gene: TRBV19
CDR3nt: TGTGCCAGTAGTCCCCCAAAGCAGGGTGGAACAGATACGCAGTATTTT
CDR3aa: CASSPPKQGGTDTQYF

abundance: .
d_gene: TRBD2
j_gene: TRBJ2-1
v_gene: TRBV6-2/TRBV6-3
CDR3nt: TGTGCCAGCAGTTACTCGAAAGGGCGGGGGGTACGCGATGAGCAGTTCTTC
CDR3aa: CASSYSKGRGVRDEQFF

abundance: .
d_gene: .
j_gene: TRBJ2-3
v_gene: TRBV10-3
CDR3nt: TGTGCCATCAGTTGGGCCCAGGGAAACACAGATACGCAGTATTTT
CDR3aa: CAISWAQGNTDTQYF

abundance: .
d_gene: .
j_gene: TRBJ2-2
v_gene: TRBV7-2
CDR3nt: TGTGCCAGCGCTAGGGAAGGGAGGACCGGGGAGCTGTTTTTT
CDR3aa: CASAREGRTGELFF

abundance: .
d_gene: TRBD2
j_gene: TRBJ2-1
v_gene: TRBV5-1
CDR3nt: TGCGCCAGCAGGGAAGCGGGGGGCAATGAGCAGTTCTTC
CDR3aa: CASREAGGNEQFF

abundance: .
d_gene: .
j_gene: TRBJ1-2
v_gene: TRBV18
CDR3nt: TGTGCCAGTTCACCACCGACAGCATACCACCAGTATGGCTACACCTTC
CDR3aa: CASSPPTAYHQYGYTF

abundance: .
d_gene: .
j_gene: TRBJ2-7
v_gene: TRBV2
CDR3nt: TGTGCCAGCGGGACCGGGACTGTCTACGAGCAGTACTTC
CDR3aa: CASGTGTVYEQYF

abundance: .
d_gene: .
j_gene: TRBJ1-4
v_gene: TRBV11-2
CDR3nt: TGTGCCAGCAGCTTAGAAACTGGGCAGGGATATGAAAAACTGTTTTTT
CDR3aa: CASSLETGQGYEKLFF

abundance: .
d_gene: .
j_gene: TRBJ1-1
v_gene: TRBV27
CDR3nt: TGTGCCAGCAGTTTAAGGAGGGTGGACACTGAAGCTTTCTTT
CDR3aa: CASSLRRVDTEAFF

abundance: .
d_gene: TRBD1
j_gene: TRBJ1-1
v_gene: TRBV10-2
CDR3nt: TGCGCCAGCAGTGACAGACAGGGGCTATACCGCAACACTGAAGCTTTCTTT
CDR3aa: CASSDRQGLYRNTEAFF

abundance: .
d_gene: TRBD2
j_gene: TRBJ2-1
v_gene: TRBV6-5
CDR3nt: TGTGCCAGCAACTCCGGACTAGCGGGGGGGAGGGAGCAGTTCTTC
CDR3aa: CASNSGLAGGREQFF

abundance: .
d_gene: .
j_gene: TRBJ1-1
v_gene: TRBV5-1
CDR3nt: TGCGCCAGCAGCGTTGAAGGGGGCACTGAAGCTTTCTTT
CDR3aa: CASSVEGGTEAFF

abundance: .
d_gene: TRBD1
j_gene: TRBJ1-5
v_gene: TRBV7-7
CDR3nt: TGTGCCAGCAGCCAGGACAGGGGCCAGCCCCAGCATTTT
CDR3aa: CASSQDRGQPQHF

abundance: once
d_gene: TRBD1
j_gene: TRBJ2-7
v_gene: TRBV7-9
CDR3nt: TGTGCCAGCAGCATAACCGGGACAGGGTTATACGAGCAGTACTTC
CDR3aa: CASSITGTGLYEQYF

abundance: .
d_gene: TRBD1
j_gene: TRBJ2-7
v_gene: TRBV2
CDR3nt: TGTGCCAGCATGACTCCTCCAGGGGGAAATTGGGGGTACTCCTACGAGCAGTACTTC
CDR3aa: CASMTPPGGNWGYSYEQYF

abundance: once
d_gene: TRBD1
j_gene: TRBJ1-4
v_gene: TRBV7-9
CDR3nt: TGTGCCAGCAGCGACCCCCCACTCATCACACAGGGGGCGCGAGAAAAACTGTTTTTT
CDR3aa: CASSDPPLITQGAREKLFF

abundance: once
d_gene: .
j_gene: TRBJ2-7
v_gene: TRBV7-8
CDR3nt: TGTGCCAGCAGCTTATGGAGCGGACAGTCCTACGAGCAGTACTTC
CDR3aa: CASSLWSGQSYEQYF

abundance: .
d_gene: .
j_gene: TRBJ1-1
v_gene: TRBV5-1
CDR3nt: TGCGCCAGCAGCTCGGGGGGGACCGAAGCTTTCTTT
CDR3aa: CASSSGGTEAFF

abundance: .
d_gene: .
j_gene: TRBJ1-1
v_gene: TRBV5-1
CDR3nt: TGCGCCAGCAGCCTCGGGTCTCCAAGGAACACTGAAGCTTTCTTT
CDR3aa: CASSLGSPRNTEAFF

abundance: .
d_gene: .
j_gene: TRBJ2-7
v_gene: TRBV27
CDR3nt: TGTGCCAGCACCCCGGGCGGGGCACGGGAGCAGTACTTC
CDR3aa: CASTPGGAREQYF

abundance: once
d_gene: .
j_gene: TRBJ2-2
v_gene: TRBV18
CDR3nt: TGTGCCAGCTCACCACCATCCGGGGTCTACACCGGGGAGCTGTTTTTT
CDR3aa: CASSPPSGVYTGELFF

abundance: few
d_gene: .
j_gene: TRBJ1-2
v_gene: TRBV2
CDR3nt: TGTGCCAGCATGGTCCCACAGGGCTCTTATGGCTACACCTTC
CDR3aa: CASMVPQGSYGYTF

abundance: .
d_gene: .
j_gene: TRBJ1-4
v_gene: TRBV27
CDR3nt: TGTGCCAGCAGTACCCGCGGGGGTGGGGGTGAAAAACTGTTTTTT
CDR3aa: CASSTRGGGGEKLFF

abundance: few
d_gene: .
j_gene: TRBJ1-1
v_gene: TRBV5-4
CDR3nt: TGTGCCAGCAGCTCCGGTGCTAACACTGAAGCTTTCTTT
CDR3aa: CASSSGANTEAFF

abundance: .
d_gene: .
j_gene: TRBJ2-7
v_gene: TRBV7-2
CDR3nt: TGTGCCAGCAGCTTTATGCGAGAGCAGTACTTC
CDR3aa: CASSFMREQYF

abundance: .
d_gene: TRBD2
j_gene: TRBJ2-2
v_gene: TRBV30
CDR3nt: TGTGCCTGGGAGGGGCGGGGGTCCTCCGGGGAGCTGTTTTTT
CDR3aa: CAWEGRGSSGELFF

abundance: .
d_gene: .
j_gene: TRBJ2-7
v_gene: TRBV2
CDR3nt: TGTGCCAGCGGGTCAGGGGTAATCTACGAGCAGTACTTC
CDR3aa: CASGSGVIYEQYF

abundance: .
d_gene: .
j_gene: TRBJ1-1
v_gene: TRBV25-1
CDR3nt: TGTGCCAGCAGTGAATACGAGCAGGGAAACACTGAAGCTTTCTTT
CDR3aa: CASSEYEQGNTEAFF

abundance: .
d_gene: .
j_gene: TRBJ1-1
v_gene: TRBV19
CDR3nt: TGTGCCAGTAGTATCTTGGAGCAGGGCTTCCCTGAAGCTTTCTTT
CDR3aa: CASSILEQGFPEAFF

abundance: once
d_gene: TRBD2
j_gene: TRBJ2-5
v_gene: TRBV28
CDR3nt: TGTGCCAGCACGGGGGGGCAAGAGACCCAGTACTTC
CDR3aa: CASTGGQETQYF

abundance: .
d_gene: TRBD1
j_gene: TRBJ2-7
v_gene: TRBV30
CDR3nt: TGTGCCTGGAGCCGCCGGGACAGGGACTCCTACGAGCAGTACTTC
CDR3aa: CAWSRRDRDSYEQYF

abundance: .
d_gene: TRBD1
j_gene: TRBJ1-2
v_gene: TRBV5-1
CDR3nt: TGCGCCAGCAGCTCGACTCATCCACGGAGGGACAGGGGAGGCTACACCTTC
CDR3aa: CASSSTHPRRDRGGYTF

abundance: .
d_gene: .
j_gene: TRBJ1-2
v_gene: TRBV12-3/TRBV12-4
CDR3nt: TGTGCCAGCAGCCCCATTGACTCCTATGGCTACACCTTC
CDR3aa: CASSPIDSYGYTF

abundance: .
d_gene: TRBD1
j_gene: TRBJ2-1
v_gene: TRBV6-5
CDR3nt: TGTGCCAGCAGTTACTCCACTCGGGACAGGGGGCAGTTCTTC
CDR3aa: CASSYSTRDRGQFF

abundance: .
d_gene: .
j_gene: TRBJ2-7
v_gene: TRBV9
CDR3nt: TGTGCCAGCAGCGACAGTTCCTACGAGCAGTACTTC
CDR3aa: CASSDSSYEQYF

abundance: .
d_gene: .
j_gene: TRBJ2-7
v_gene: TRBV3-1/TRBV3-2
CDR3nt: TGTGCCAGCAGCCAAGGGGGCCCATCCTACGAGCAGTACTTC
CDR3aa: CASSQGGPSYEQYF

abundance: .
d_gene: .
j_gene: TRBJ2-1
v_gene: TRBV5-4
CDR3nt: TGTGCCAGCAGCTTGGGCCGACAGGCCGTTGCTTCCAATGAGCAGTTCTTC
CDR3aa: CASSLGRQAVASNEQFF

abundance: .
d_gene: TRBD1
j_gene: TRBJ1-2
v_gene: TRBV6-5
CDR3nt: TGTGCCAGCACTAAGGGACAGGGAGGTCATGGCTACACCTTC
CDR3aa: CASTKGQGGHGYTF

abundance: .
d_gene: TRBD1
j_gene: TRBJ1-6
v_gene: TRBV9
CDR3nt: TGTGCCAGCAGCGATACAGGGGGCTATAATTCACCCCTCCACTTT
CDR3aa: CASSDTGGYNSPLHF

abundance: .
d_gene: .
j_gene: TRBJ2-2
v_gene: TRBV3-1/TRBV3-2
CDR3nt: TGTGCCAGCAGCCATTCCTTCACAGGGATGAACGGGGCCGGGGAGCTGTTTTTT
CDR3aa: CASSHSFTGMNGAGELFF

abundance: .
d_gene: .
j_gene: TRBJ1-1
v_gene: TRBV29-1
CDR3nt: TGCAGTGCTTTGATATCGGTAGCTATCTTACCGATGAACACTGAAGCTTTCTTT
CDR3aa: CSALISVAILPMNTEAFF

abundance: .
d_gene: .
j_gene: TRBJ2-5
v_gene: TRBV10-3
CDR3nt: TGTGCCACCGCTCCCCAGACCCAGACCGGGGAGACCCAGTACTTC
CDR3aa: CATAPQTQTGETQYF

abundance: .
d_gene: TRBD1
j_gene: TRBJ1-5
v_gene: TRBV29-1
CDR3nt: TGCAGCGTTGGAGACAGGGCCCATCAGCCCCAGCATTTT
CDR3aa: CSVGDRAHQPQHF

abundance: .
d_gene: TRBD2
j_gene: TRBJ2-2
v_gene: TRBV2
CDR3nt: TGTGCCAGCCGTCAGACTAGCTCCGGGGAGCTGTTTTTT
CDR3aa: CASRQTSSGELFF

abundance: .
d_gene: .
j_gene: TRBJ1-2
v_gene: TRBV12-5
CDR3nt: TGTGCTAGTGCGGCGGTGATCGGCGGGGGCTACACCTTC
CDR3aa: CASAAVIGGGYTF

abundance: .
d_gene: .
j_gene: TRBJ1-1
v_gene: TRBV28
CDR3nt: TGTGCCAGCAGTTTATCGGGTCTCTTGGGCACTGAAGCTTTCTTT
CDR3aa: CASSLSGLLGTEAFF

abundance: .
d_gene: TRBD1
j_gene: TRBJ2-3
v_gene: TRBV5-1
CDR3nt: TGCGCCAGCAGCCGGGACAGGGCTTCGTCGGATACGCAGTATTTT
CDR3aa: CASSRDRASSDTQYF

abundance: few
d_gene: TRBD1
j_gene: TRBJ1-2
v_gene: TRBV29-1
CDR3nt: TGCAGCGTTGGAGAGAGACCGGGACAGAGTGGCTACACCTTC
CDR3aa: CSVGERPGQSGYTF

abundance: .
d_gene: .
j_gene: TRBJ1-2
v_gene: TRBV5-1
CDR3nt: TGCGCCAGCAGCCAAGACAGGACCGGTCGGGGCTACACCTTC
CDR3aa: CASSQDRTGRGYTF

abundance: few
d_gene: .
j_gene: TRBJ1-5
v_gene: TRBV13
CDR3nt: TGTGCCAGCAGCTTAGGGGCCGGGGGACAGCCCCAGCATTTT
CDR3aa: CASSLGAGGQPQHF

abundance: .
d_gene: TRBD1
j_gene: TRBJ2-6
v_gene: TRBV30
CDR3nt: TGTGCCTGGAGAGACAGGGGTACTGGGGCCAACGTCCTGACTTTC
CDR3aa: CAWRDRGTGANVLTF

abundance: .
d_gene: .
j_gene: TRBJ1-2
v_gene: TRBV5-6
CDR3nt: TGTGCCAGCAGCCAACCGGGTTTTTCCTATGGCTACACCTTC
CDR3aa: CASSQPGFSYGYTF

abundance: .
d_gene: .
j_gene: TRBJ2-2
v_gene: TRBV15
CDR3nt: TGTGCCACCGGCGGGCAACCTGACACCGGGGAGCTGTTTTTT
CDR3aa: CATGGQPDTGELFF

abundance: once
d_gene: .
j_gene: TRBJ2-1
v_gene: TRBV7-8
CDR3nt: TGTGCCAGCAGCTTAGATCCCGGGAACAATGAGCAGTTCTTC
CDR3aa: CASSLDPGNNEQFF

abundance: .
d_gene: .
j_gene: TRBJ1-5
v_gene: TRBV6-5
CDR3nt: TGTGCCAGCAGTTCGGGGGGTCCTGGGCACCAGCCCCAGCATTTT
CDR3aa: CASSSGGPGHQPQHF

abundance: .
d_gene: .
j_gene: TRBJ2-1
v_gene: TRBV2
CDR3nt: TGTGCCAGCACCGAGGAAAAGCGCTCCTACAATGAGCAGTTCTTC
CDR3aa: CASTEEKRSYNEQFF